Below are 5 T cell receptor beta chains sequenced from a single sample in a study of T cells after yellow fever vaccination. MiXCR was run by TCRdb on the 5' RACE reads, yielding one entry per CDR3 protein. This table has around 73,000 distinct CDR3 sequences, almost 8% appearing once. Sequences were derived from CD8+ T cells sorted from PBMCs, sampled on the day of the yellow fever booster vaccination. These receptors all come from a man aged 25 to 40 who received the YFV17D yellow fever vaccine.

This clonotype was observed once. The V and J genes are TRBV27 and TRBJ1-1; TRBD1 aligns across 8 bases. V trimming: 8 bases; J trimming: 12 bases; junction bases outside the gene matches: 11. Germline lookup yields CDR1 MNHEY and CDR2 SMNVEV (reference sequence). The CDR3 consists of 12 residues. CDR3: CASRQAGQGTFF. CDR3 nucleotide sequence: TGTGCCAGCCGCCAAGCAGGACAGGGCACTTTCTTT.

Worth noting for this clonotype: A read error may produce the germline difference seen at one junction end. The gene calls are TRBV7-7 and TRBJ2-7; 9 bases are a match to TRBD1. Looked up from germline, CDR1 is SSHAT and CDR2 is FNYEAQ (reference sequence). This CDR3 spans 15 amino acids. CDR3 nucleotide sequence: TGTGCTAGCAGCTATGGGGACAGGGCTTCCTACGAGCAGTACTTC. This encodes CASSYGDRASYEQYF.

This clonotype has a handful of counts. The chain employs TRBV5-1 and TRBJ2-5; TRBD1 is a possible D gene (6 bases). Germline assignment: CDR1 SGHRS and CDR2 YFSETQ. This CDR3 has 14 residues. V lost 4 bases and J lost 5, with 15 bases in between. The CDR3 nucleotides read TGCGCCAGCAGCCGTACGGGACATTGGGAGACCCAGTACTTC. This sequence encodes CASSRTGHWETQYF.

The rearrangement uses TRBV12-5 and TRBJ2-7, with 12 bases identical to TRBD2. Losses at the gene ends were 6 bases for V and 4 bases for J; bases not matched to a gene: 4. The CDR3 length is 14 residues. CDR1 and CDR2 (germline): LGHNT, FRNRAP. CDR3 sequence: CASGWTSGKYEQYF. The DNA for the CDR3 is TGTGCTAGTGGATGGACTAGCGGGAAATACGAGCAGTACTTC.

Only a few counts were recorded for this clonotype. The chain links TRBV5-1 to TRBJ2-7, with 10 bases identical to TRBD2. Trimming cost V 4 bases and J 4 bases; bases outside gene matches: 8. Germline CDR1 and CDR2: SGHRS and YFSETQ. This CDR3 comprises 15 residues. CDR3 in amino acids: CASSPAGAGGYEQYF. The CDR3 DNA follows: TGCGCCAGCAGCCCGGCGGGAGCGGGAGGGTACGAGCAGTACTTC.